Described below is a single T cell receptor (beta chain) sequence and its context. Other DNA sequences from this sample encode an identical CDR3 as well. This specimen comes from a study of blood T cell repertoires in COVID-19. Turning to the study itself: Italy, Spain and the United States were the sources of the convalescent and acute COVID-19 samples.

In germline, CDR1 is MNHEY, CDR2 SVGAGI. There are 13 residues in the CDR3. Trimming left V 3 bases short and J 3 bases short, with 9 bases between. Profiling relied on immunoSEQ multiplex PCR, and the TCRdb table lists in-frame clones only, not all of them. The top ten hold approximately 3.5% of the sample, which has about 240,000 clones, roughly 80% seen once. V is TRBV6-5 and J is TRBJ2-7, with D possibly matching TRBD1 (5 bases). The sample comprised peripheral blood. This clonotype was obtained from a woman aged 18-29 years with acute or convalescent COVID-19. The CDR3 coding sequence is TGTGCCAGCAGTTATTCCACAGGCTACGAGCAGTACTTC. Translating gives CASSYSTGYEQYF.